This TCR beta chain was identified in a study of T cells expressing NK-cell markers. Study overall: Within the sequenced cohort of eight donors, seven exhibited HCMV seropositivity and one was seronegative.

The V gene's germline CDR1 is DFQATT and CDR2 SNEGSKA (reference sequence). The length of the CDR3 is 15 residues. TCRdb re-called the 5' RACE reads and gives one entry per CDR3 protein, without DNA. This sample's table reports about 260,000 distinct CDR3 sequences. The receptor was derived from a woman aged 18-70 years in good health. The chain is built from TRBV20-1 and TRBJ2-1; TCRdb's D gene call, TRBD2, goes unchecked for lack of DNA. Sample: blood T cells: a sorted CD56 or NKG2C T cell subset, CD4+ or CD8+ T cells, or bulk PBMC T cells (not recorded which). The CDR3 sequence is CSADRLAGLADEQFF.